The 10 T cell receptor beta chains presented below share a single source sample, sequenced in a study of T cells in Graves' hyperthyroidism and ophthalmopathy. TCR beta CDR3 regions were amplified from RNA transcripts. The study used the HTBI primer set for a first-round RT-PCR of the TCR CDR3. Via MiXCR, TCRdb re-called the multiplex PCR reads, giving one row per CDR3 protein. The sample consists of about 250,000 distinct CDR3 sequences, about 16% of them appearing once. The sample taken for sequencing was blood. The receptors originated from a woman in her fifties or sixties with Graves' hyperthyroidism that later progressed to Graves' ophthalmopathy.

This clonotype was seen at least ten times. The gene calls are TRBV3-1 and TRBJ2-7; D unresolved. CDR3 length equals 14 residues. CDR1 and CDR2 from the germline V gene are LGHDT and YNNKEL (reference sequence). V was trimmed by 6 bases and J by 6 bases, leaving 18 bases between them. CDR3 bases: TGTGCCAGCAGGGCCTTGGACGGGTCTGGCGAGCAGTACTTC. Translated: CASRALDGSGEQYF.

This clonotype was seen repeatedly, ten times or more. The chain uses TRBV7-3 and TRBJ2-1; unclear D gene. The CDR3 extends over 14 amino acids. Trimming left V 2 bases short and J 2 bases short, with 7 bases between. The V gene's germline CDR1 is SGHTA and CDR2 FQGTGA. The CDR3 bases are TGTGCCAGCAGCTTATACGGTACCTACAATGAGCAGTTCTTC. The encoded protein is CASSLYGTYNEQFF.

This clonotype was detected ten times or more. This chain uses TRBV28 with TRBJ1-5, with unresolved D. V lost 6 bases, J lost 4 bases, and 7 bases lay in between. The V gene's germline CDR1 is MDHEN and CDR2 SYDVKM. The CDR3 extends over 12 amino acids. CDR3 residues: CASRESNQPQHF. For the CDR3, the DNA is TGTGCCAGCAGGGAGAGTAATCAGCCCCAGCATTTT.

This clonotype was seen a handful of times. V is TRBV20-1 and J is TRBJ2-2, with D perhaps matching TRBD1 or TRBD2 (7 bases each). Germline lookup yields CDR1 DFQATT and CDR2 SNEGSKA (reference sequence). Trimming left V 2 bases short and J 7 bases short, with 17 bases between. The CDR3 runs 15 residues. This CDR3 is CSARRGQGGGGELFF. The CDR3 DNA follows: TGCAGTGCTAGACGCGGGCAGGGGGGGGGCGGGGAGCTGTTTTTT.

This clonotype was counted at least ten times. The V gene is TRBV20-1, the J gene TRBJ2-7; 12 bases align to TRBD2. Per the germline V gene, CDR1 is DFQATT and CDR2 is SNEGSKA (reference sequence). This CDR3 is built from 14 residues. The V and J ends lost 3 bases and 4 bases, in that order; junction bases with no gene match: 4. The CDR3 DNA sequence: TGCAGTGCTAGCCTAGCGGGAGGGCCTTACGAGCAGTACTTC. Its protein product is CSASLAGGPYEQYF.

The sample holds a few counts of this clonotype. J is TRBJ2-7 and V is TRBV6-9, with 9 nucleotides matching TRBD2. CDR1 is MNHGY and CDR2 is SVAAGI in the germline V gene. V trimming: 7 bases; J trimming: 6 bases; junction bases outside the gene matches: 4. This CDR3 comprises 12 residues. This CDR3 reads CASISTSGEQYF. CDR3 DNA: TGTGCCAGCATTTCGACTAGCGGCGAGCAGTACTTC.

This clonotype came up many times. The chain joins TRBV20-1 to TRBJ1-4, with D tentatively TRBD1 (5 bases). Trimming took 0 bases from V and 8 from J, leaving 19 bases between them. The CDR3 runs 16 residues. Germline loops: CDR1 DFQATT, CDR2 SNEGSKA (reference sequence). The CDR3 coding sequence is TGCAGTGCTAGAGATCATCCCGACAGTTTTGAGGAAAAACTGTTTTTT. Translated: CSARDHPDSFEEKLFF.

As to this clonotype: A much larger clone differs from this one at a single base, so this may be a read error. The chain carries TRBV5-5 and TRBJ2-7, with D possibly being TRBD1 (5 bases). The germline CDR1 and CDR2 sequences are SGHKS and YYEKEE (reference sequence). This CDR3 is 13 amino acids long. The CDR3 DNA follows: TGTCCCAGCAGCCTCGACGACAGCATTGATCAGTACTTC. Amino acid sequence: CPSSLDDSIDQYF.

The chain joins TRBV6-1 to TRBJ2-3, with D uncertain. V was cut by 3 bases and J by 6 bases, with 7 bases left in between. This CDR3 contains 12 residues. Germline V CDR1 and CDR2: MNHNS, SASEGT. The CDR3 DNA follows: TGTGCCAGCAGTGATGGTGGGGATACGCAGTATTTT. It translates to CASSDGGDTQYF.

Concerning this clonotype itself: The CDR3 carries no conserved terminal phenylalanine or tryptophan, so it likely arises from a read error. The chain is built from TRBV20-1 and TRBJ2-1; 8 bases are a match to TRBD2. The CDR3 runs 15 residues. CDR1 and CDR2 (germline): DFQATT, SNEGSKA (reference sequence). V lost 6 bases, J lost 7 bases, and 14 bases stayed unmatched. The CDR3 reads CSAPRGAGGPNEQFS. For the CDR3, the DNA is TGCAGTGCCCCCCGGGGGGCGGGAGGCCCGAATGAGCAGTTCTCC.